The 18 T cell receptor beta chains reported below all come from one sample, sequenced in a study of blood T cell repertoires in COVID-19. The method was immunoSEQ multiplex PCR; TCRdb's version includes in-frame clones alone and lacks a portion of them. The table records around 19,000 clones, approximately 91% of them present only once. The sequenced sample consisted of peripheral blood. The receptors come from a man aged 65 to 79 with active COVID-19.

This chain connects TRBV6-5 to TRBJ2-7; no definite D call. Trimming took 8 bases from V and 5 from J, leaving 16 bases between them. Germline V gene lookup returns CDR1 MNHEY and CDR2 SVGAGI. The length of the CDR3 is 13 residues. The CDR3 here is CASLRGLENEQYF. CDR3 bases: TGTGCCAGCTTGAGAGGTCTTGAGAACGAGCAGTACTTC.

This chain links TRBV7-2 with TRBJ2-3; 7 positions match TRBD2. CDR3 length: 17 amino acids. After removal of 0 bases from V and 0 bases from J, the junction contained 6 bases not matched to a gene. Looked up from germline, CDR1 is SGHTA and CDR2 is FQGNSA. As DNA, the CDR3 is TGTGCCAGCAGCTTAGCGGGGGGGACCCTTAGCACAGATACGCAGTATTTT. The encoded protein is CASSLAGGTLSTDTQYF.

In its sample, this clone was seen once. The chain employs TRBV28 and TRBJ2-5, with 7 bases identical to TRBD2. Germline assignment: CDR1 MDHEN and CDR2 SYDVKM. The CDR3 is 15 amino acids. J lost 5 bases, V lost 6 bases, and 12 bases had no gene match. CDR3 sequence reads: CASSPRGAGDETQYF. The CDR3 DNA reads as TGTGCCAGCAGCCCCCGCGGGGCGGGAGACGAGACCCAGTACTTC. Looking up the rest from reference TRBV28 and TRBJ2-5 gives the full variable domain: DVKVTQSSRYLVKRTGEKVFLECVQDMDHENMFWYRQDPGLGLRLIYFSYDVKMKEKGDIPEGYSVSREKKERFSLILESASTNQTSMYLCASSPRGAGDETQYFGPGTRLLVL.

This sequence joins TRBV4-3 and TRBJ1-4; D uncertain. Germline V gives CDR1 LGHNA, CDR2 YSLEER. Trimming shortened V by 0 bases and J by 7 bases, and 6 bases separated the two germline ends. The CDR3 sequence is 13 residues long. Here the CDR3 reads CASSQDRLEKLFF. The CDR3 DNA reads as TGCGCCAGCAGCCAAGACCGACTTGAAAAACTGTTTTTT.

The rearrangement joins TRBV9 to TRBJ2-1; 8 nucleotides agree with TRBD2. Looked up from germline, CDR1 is SGDLS and CDR2 is YYNGEE. Trimming took 0 bases from V and 4 from J; bases not matched to a gene: 3. CDR3 size: 15 residues. The CDR3 nucleotides are TGTGCCAGCAGCGTAGCGGGGGGGGGTTACAATGAGCAGTTCTTC. It translates to CASSVAGGGYNEQFF.

The V and J genes are TRBV5-4 and TRBJ1-1; 9 bases are a match to TRBD1. After removal of 9 bases from V and 4 bases from J, the junction contained 7 bases not matched to a gene. The CDR3 length is 13 residues. Germline assignment: CDR1 SGHNT and CDR2 YYREEE (reference sequence). DNA for the CDR3: TGTGCCATGACGGGACAGGGTGGCACTGAAGCTTTCTTT. Translation: CAMTGQGGTEAFF.

This clone was counted a few times. This chain connects TRBV5-5 to TRBJ2-7, with 9 positions matching TRBD1. V was clipped by 3 bases and J by 4 bases; unmatched bases: 2. The CDR3 sequence is 13 residues long. Germline V gene lookup returns CDR1 SGHKS and CDR2 YYEKEE (reference sequence). This CDR3 is CASSWGQGYEQYF. DNA of the CDR3: TGTGCCAGCAGCTGGGGACAGGGATACGAGCAGTACTTC.

The count of this clone is one. This chain connects TRBV4-3 to TRBJ2-1; 9 bases line up with TRBD2. The ends lost 3 bases at V and 4 bases at J; junction bases unmatched: 10. The length of the CDR3 is 17 residues. CDR1 is LGHNA and CDR2 is YSLEER in the germline V gene. The CDR3 DNA is TGCGCCAGCAGCCAGTCCCGACTAGCGGAGAGGTACAATGAGCAGTTCTTC. Its translation: CASSQSRLAERYNEQFF.

The chain recombines TRBV19 with TRBJ2-3, with D perhaps matching TRBD1 (5 bases). The CDR3 is 13 amino acids. The ends were cut back, 1 base at V and 5 bases at J, with 7 bases in the middle. Germline V CDR1 and CDR2: LNHDA, SQIVND (reference sequence). The CDR3 is CASSIAGIDTQYF. The CDR3 DNA follows: TGTGCCAGTAGTATAGCAGGGATAGATACGCAGTATTTT.

The chain recombines TRBV5-1 with TRBJ2-3; 10 bases are shared with TRBD2. CDR1 and CDR2 from the germline V gene are SGHRS and YFSETQ. Trimming at V came to 5 bases and at J to 6 bases, leaving 9 bases not matched to a gene. CDR3 size: 15 residues. The CDR3 here is CASSPGLATGDTQYF. The CDR3 coding sequence is TGCGCCAGCAGTCCGGGACTAGCGACCGGGGATACGCAGTATTTT.

The CDR3 region has the DNA TGTGCCAGCAGTACACCGGGACAGGGTTCAACTGAAGCTTTCTTT. It yields the protein CASSTPGQGSTEAFF. The chain carries TRBV28 and TRBJ1-1, with TRBD1 matching 9 bases. The V and J ends lost 5 bases and 5 bases, in that order; junction bases with no gene match: 9. Germline-derived CDR1 and CDR2 are MDHEN and SYDVKM. CDR3 length: 15 amino acids.

The gene calls are TRBV7-9 and TRBJ2-1; TRBD2 might be the D (5 bases). The CDR3 length is 15 residues. Trimming stripped 1 base from V and 4 bases from J, with 11 bases between. The germline V gene encodes CDR1 SEHNR and CDR2 FQNEAQ (reference sequence). Here the CDR3 reads CASSLEGRPYNEQFF. Written as DNA, the CDR3 is TGTGCCAGCAGCTTAGAAGGGAGACCATACAATGAGCAGTTCTTC.

The V and J genes are TRBV5-1 and TRBJ1-4, with TRBD1 as a possible D gene (5 bases). The V end lost 4 bases, the J end lost 0 bases, and 16 bases lay between the germline ends. The CDR3 sequence is 17 residues long. Germline V CDR1 and CDR2: SGHRS, YFSETQ. CDR3 sequence (DNA): TGCGCCAGCAGCAGGGCGGCTGACAGATCAACTAATGAAAAACTGTTTTTT. Translating it yields CASSRAADRSTNEKLFF. Based on the CDR3 plus reference TRBV5-1 and TRBJ1-4, the full variable domain is KAGVTQTPRYLIKTRGQQVTLSCSPISGHRSVSWYQQTPGQGLQFLFEYFSETQRNKGNFPGRFSGRQFSNSRSEMNVSTLELGDSALYLCASSRAADRSTNEKLFFGSGTQLSVL.

The chain employs TRBV24-1 and TRBJ1-5; 7 bases agree with TRBD1. The CDR3 totals 13 residues. Unmatched junction bases numbered 5, after V lost 9 bases and J lost 4 bases. In germline, CDR1 is KGHDR, CDR2 SFDVKD. The CDR3 loop reads CATEGAANQPQHF. The CDR3 nucleotides are TGTGCCACCGAGGGGGCAGCTAATCAGCCCCAGCATTTT.

The rearrangement uses TRBV5-1 and TRBJ2-3, with TRBD2 matching 12 bases. The CDR3 consists of 19 residues. From germline, CDR1 is SGHRS and CDR2 YFSETQ. Trimming at V came to 2 bases and at J to 4 bases, leaving 14 bases not matched to a gene. The CDR3 DNA follows: TGCGCCAGCAGCTTAAGGCTAGCGGGAGGGCTGTGGTGGGCAGATACGCAGTATTTT. Translated: CASSLRLAGGLWWADTQYF.

The rearrangement uses TRBV4-2 and TRBJ2-5; 10 bases are shared with TRBD2. After removal of 0 bases from V and 2 bases from J, the junction contained 6 bases not matched to a gene. The CDR3 contains 17 residues. Germline loops: CDR1 LGHNA, CDR2 YNFKEQ. In nucleotides, the CDR3 is TGTGCCAGCAGCCAAGAGGGTAGCGGGGGGTATCAAGAGACCCAGTACTTC. Protein: CASSQEGSGGYQETQYF.

The chain uses TRBV19 and TRBJ1-5; 7 bases agree with TRBD1. The CDR3 covers 14 residues. CDR1 is LNHDA and CDR2 is SQIVND in the germline V gene (reference sequence). Losses at the gene ends were 5 bases for V and 7 bases for J; bases not matched to a gene: 8. The DNA for the CDR3 is TGTGCCAGTAGTTTGCGACAGGGCCGGCAGCCCCAGCATTTT. This codes for CASSLRQGRQPQHF. Complete variable domain (other parts from reference TRBV19 and TRBJ1-5): DGGITQSPKYLFRKEGQNVTLSCEQNLNHDAMYWYRQDPGQGLRLIYYSQIVNDFQKGDIAEGYSVSREKKESFPLTVTSAQKNPTAFYLCASSLRQGRQPQHFGDGTRLSIL.

J is TRBJ2-1 and V is TRBV7-6, with a weak D call TRBD2 (6 bases). Per germline, CDR1 SGHVS and CDR2 FNYEAQ. Trimming cost V 2 bases and J 0 bases, with 14 bases left between them. The CDR3 runs to 17 residues. This CDR3 reads CASSLWASASSYNEQFF. In DNA form, the CDR3 reads TGTGCCAGCAGCTTATGGGCTAGCGCCAGCTCCTACAATGAGCAGTTCTTC.